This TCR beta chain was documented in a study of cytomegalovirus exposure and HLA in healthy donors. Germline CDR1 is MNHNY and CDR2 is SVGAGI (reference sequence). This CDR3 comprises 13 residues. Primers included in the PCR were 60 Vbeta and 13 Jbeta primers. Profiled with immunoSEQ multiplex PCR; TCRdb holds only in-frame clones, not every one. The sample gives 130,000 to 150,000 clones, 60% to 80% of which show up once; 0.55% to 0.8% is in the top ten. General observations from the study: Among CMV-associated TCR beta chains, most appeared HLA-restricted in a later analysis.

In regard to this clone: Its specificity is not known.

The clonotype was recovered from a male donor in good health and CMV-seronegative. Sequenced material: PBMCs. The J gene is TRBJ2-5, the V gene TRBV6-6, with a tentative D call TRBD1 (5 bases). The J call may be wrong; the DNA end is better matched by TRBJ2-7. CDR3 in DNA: TGTGCCAGCAGTTACATCAGGGTCCACGAGCAGTACTTC. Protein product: CASSYIRVHEQYF.